This TCR beta chain derives from a study of blood T cell repertoires in COVID-19. Turning to the study itself: Whether acute or convalescent, the COVID-19 samples came from the United States, Italy and Spain. Sources were T cells, B-cell-depleted T cells, or PBMCs; the material itself was cDNA or gDNA.

As originally analysed: From reference gene primer amplification, estimates of nucleated cell counts were derived. Method: immunoSEQ multiplex PCR; TCRdb's copy keeps in-frame clones and lacks some. V, J and clone size were drawn from that table, and D and trimming were deduced from the DNA. The sample has a few hundred thousand clones; about nine tenths are singletons. The CDR3 contains 15 residues. Germline lookup yields CDR1 SGHAT and CDR2 FQNNGV. The ends were cut back, 4 bases at V and 4 bases at J, with 17 bases in the middle. The clonotype was recovered from a woman aged 30 to 39 with active or convalescent COVID-19. V usage is TRBV11-2 and J usage is TRBJ2-7, with D tentatively TRBD1 (6 bases). Sequencing was done on a sample of peripheral blood. The CDR3 nucleotides are TGTGCCAGCAGCTCAATCCTACTACAGGGATACGAGCAGTACTTC. Residues: CASSSILLQGYEQYF.